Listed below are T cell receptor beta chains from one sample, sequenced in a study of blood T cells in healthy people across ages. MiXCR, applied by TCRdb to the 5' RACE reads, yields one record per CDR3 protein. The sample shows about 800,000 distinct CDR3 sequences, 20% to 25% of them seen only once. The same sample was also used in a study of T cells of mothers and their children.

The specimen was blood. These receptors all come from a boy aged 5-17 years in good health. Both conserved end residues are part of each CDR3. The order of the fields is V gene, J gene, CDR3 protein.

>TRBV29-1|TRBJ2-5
CSAVQGQETQYF
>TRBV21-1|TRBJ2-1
CASSPLRADEQFF
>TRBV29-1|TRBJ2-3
CSVIPPIFTDTQYF
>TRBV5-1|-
CASSIQQSYEQYF
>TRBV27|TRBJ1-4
CASSLLRQGSPGKEKLFF
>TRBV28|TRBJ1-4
CASSFNEGQPEKLFF
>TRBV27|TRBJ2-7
CASSLSGVHEQYF
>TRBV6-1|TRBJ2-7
CASGETASYEQYF
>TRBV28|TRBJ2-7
CASSSRLRPYEHYF
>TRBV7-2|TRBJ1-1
CASSSPDVEMYTEAFF
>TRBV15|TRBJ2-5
CATSGSGAVQETQYF
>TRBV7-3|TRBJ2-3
CASSLTTLQTSGGSTDTQYF
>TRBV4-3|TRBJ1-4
CASSQGIRDRGQATNEKLFF
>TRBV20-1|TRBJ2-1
CSARQGPIYNEQFF
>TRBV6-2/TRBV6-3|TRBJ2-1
CASSYSGTSGLYNEQFF
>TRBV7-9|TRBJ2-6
CASSRGGSGANVLTF
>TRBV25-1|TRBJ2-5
CASSETLAGGSKETQYF
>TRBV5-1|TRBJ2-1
CASSWNRGVGEQFF
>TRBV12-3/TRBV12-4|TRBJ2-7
CASSLVSGSPYEQYF
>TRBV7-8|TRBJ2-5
CASRGGWQAEETQYF
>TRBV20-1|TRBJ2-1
CSAEGLQNSYNEQFF
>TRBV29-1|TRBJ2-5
CSVLGLAGGLIGETQYF
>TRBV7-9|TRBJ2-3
CASSPLLAESTDTQYF
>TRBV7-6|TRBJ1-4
CASSLVQGATNEKLFF
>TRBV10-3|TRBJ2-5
CAISESSAGGPETQYF
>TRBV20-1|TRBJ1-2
CSARVGEGYGYTF
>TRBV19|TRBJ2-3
CASSWREGRDTQYF
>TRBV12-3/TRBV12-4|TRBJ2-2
CASSPNSGRNTGELFF
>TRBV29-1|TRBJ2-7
CSVRQTTDSYEQYF
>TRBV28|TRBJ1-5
CASSPSTGVDQPQHF
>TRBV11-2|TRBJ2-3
CASSPPWGESTDTQYF
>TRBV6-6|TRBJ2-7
CASSYSGQGNEQYF
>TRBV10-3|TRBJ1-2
CAISERGTGPSYGYTF
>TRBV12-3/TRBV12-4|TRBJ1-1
CASHRATEAFF
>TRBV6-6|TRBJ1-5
CASQGGDDSNQPQHF
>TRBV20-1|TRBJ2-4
CSARVEGIDIQYF
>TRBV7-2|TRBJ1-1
CASSSNRDGEAFF
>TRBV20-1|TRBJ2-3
CSARVPRGGTTDTQYF
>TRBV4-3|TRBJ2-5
CASSQDRAEQETQYF
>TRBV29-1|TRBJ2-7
CSVEDLGQVEYF
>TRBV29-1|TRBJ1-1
CSVFTADAEAFF
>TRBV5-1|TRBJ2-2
CASSLRSGGANTGELFF
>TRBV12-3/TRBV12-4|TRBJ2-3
CASRPKSGRGYTQYF
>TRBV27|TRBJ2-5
CASSGRDRGYQETQYF